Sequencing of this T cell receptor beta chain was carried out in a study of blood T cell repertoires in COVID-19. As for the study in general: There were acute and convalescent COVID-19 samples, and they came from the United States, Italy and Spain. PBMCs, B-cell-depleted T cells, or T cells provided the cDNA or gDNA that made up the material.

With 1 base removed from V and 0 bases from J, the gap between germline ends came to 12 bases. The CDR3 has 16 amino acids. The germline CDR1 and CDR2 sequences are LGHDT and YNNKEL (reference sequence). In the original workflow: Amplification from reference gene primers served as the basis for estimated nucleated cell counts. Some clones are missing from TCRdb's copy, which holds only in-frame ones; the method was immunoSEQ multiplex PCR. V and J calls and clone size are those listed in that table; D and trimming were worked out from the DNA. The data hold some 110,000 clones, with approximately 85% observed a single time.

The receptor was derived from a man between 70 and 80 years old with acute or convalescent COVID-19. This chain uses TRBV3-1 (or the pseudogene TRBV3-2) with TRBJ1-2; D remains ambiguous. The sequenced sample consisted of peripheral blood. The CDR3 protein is CASSQGLYQTNYGYTF. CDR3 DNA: TGTGCCAGCAGCCAAGGGCTGTACCAAACTAACTATGGCTACACCTTC.